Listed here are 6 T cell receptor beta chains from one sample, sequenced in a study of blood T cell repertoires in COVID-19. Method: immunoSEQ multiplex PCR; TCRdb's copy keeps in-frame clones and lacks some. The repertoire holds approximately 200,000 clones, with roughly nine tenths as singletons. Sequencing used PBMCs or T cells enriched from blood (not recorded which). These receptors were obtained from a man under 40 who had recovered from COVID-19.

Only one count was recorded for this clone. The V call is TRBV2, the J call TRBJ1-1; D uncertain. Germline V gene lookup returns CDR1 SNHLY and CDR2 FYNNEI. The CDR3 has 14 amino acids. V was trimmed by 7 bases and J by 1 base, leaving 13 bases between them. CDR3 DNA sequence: TGTGCCAGCACCACTTCCACCCAGAACACTGAAGCTTTCTTT. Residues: CASTTSTQNTEAFF.

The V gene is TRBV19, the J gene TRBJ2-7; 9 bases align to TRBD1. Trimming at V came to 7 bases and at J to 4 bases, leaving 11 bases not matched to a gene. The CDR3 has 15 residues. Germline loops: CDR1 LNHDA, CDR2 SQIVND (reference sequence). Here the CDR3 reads CASTNSGTGQYEQYF. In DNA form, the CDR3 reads TGTGCCAGTACCAATTCCGGGACAGGGCAATACGAGCAGTACTTC.

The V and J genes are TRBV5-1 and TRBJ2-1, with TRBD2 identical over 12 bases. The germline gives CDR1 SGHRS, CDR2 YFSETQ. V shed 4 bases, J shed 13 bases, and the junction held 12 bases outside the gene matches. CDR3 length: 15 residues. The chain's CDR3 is CASSNGTSGLLHQFF. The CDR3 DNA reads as TGCGCCAGCAGCAATGGGACTAGCGGGCTGCTCCACCAGTTCTTC.

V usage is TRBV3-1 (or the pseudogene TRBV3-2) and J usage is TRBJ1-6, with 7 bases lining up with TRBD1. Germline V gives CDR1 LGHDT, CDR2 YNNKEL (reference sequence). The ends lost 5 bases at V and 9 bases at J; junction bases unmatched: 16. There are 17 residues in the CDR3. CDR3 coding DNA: TGTGCCAGCAGCACCCGACAGGGAGGTAGTCAATTTTCACCCCTCCACTTT. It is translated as CASSTRQGGSQFSPLHF.

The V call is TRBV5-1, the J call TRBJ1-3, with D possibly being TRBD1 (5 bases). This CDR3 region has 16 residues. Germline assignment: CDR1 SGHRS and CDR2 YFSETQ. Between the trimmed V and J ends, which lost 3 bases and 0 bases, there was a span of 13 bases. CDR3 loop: CASSSGHSISGNTIYF. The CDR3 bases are TGCGCCAGCAGCTCCGGACATTCTATCTCTGGAAACACCATATATTTT.

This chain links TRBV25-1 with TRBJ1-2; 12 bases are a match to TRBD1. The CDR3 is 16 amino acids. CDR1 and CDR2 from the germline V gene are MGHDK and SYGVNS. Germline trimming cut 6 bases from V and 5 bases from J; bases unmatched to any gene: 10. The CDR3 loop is CASSIGTGGFRYGYTF. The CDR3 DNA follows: TGTGCCAGCAGCATCGGGACAGGGGGCTTTCGGTATGGCTACACCTTC.